Sequencing of this T cell receptor beta chain was carried out in a study of blood T cell repertoires in COVID-19. The data were produced by immunoSEQ multiplex PCR, yet TCRdb's version contains in-frame clones alone and is incomplete. The top ten clones hold approximately 11% of a sample with roughly 280,000 clones, around nine tenths of them seen once. With 2 bases clipped from V and 0 bases from J, the junction kept 5 bases outside the gene matches. Germline loops: CDR1 SQVTM, CDR2 ANQGSEA. The CDR3 extends over 15 amino acids. The specimen sequenced was peripheral blood. This chain links TRBV29-1 with TRBJ1-1, with TRBD1 matching over 8 bases. This TCR was recovered from a woman in her twenties or thirties with COVID-19, enrolled during active disease. CDR3 region: CSVERGQGMNTEAFF. As DNA, the CDR3 is TGCAGCGTTGAAAGAGGACAGGGAATGAACACTGAAGCTTTCTTT.